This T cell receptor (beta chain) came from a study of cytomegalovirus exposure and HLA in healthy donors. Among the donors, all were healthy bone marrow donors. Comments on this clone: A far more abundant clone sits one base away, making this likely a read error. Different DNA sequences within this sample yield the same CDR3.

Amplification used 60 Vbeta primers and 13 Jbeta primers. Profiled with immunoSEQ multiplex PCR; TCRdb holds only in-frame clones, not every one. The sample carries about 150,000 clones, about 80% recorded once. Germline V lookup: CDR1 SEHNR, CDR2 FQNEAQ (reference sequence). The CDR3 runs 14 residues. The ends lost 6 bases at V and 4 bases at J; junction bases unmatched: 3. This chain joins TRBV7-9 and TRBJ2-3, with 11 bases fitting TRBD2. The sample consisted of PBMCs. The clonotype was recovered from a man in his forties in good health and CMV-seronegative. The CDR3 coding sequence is TGTGCCAGCAGGACTAGCGGGATCTCAGATACGCAGTATTTT. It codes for CASRTSGISDTQYF.